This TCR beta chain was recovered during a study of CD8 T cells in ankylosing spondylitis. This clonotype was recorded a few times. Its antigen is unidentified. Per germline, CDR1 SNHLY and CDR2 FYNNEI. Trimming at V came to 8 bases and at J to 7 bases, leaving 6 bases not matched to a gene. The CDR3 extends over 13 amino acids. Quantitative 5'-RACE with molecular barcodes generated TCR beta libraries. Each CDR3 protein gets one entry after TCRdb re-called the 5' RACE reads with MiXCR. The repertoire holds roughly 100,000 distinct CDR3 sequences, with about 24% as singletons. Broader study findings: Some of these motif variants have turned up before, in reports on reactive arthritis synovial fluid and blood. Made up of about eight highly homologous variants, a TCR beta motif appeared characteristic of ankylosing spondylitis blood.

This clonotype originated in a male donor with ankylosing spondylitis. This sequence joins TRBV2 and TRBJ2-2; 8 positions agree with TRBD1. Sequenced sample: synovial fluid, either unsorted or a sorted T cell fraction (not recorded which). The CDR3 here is CASGRQGSGELFF. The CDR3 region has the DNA TGTGCCAGCGGAAGACAGGGGAGCGGGGAGCTGTTTTTT.